These 8 T cell receptor beta chains originate from one sample sequenced in a study of early T cells in non-severe SARS-CoV-2 infection. A single record per CDR3 protein comes from TCRdb applying MiXCR to the 5' RACE reads. The sample yields 57,000 or so distinct CDR3 sequences, 12% seen once. The specimen comprised whole blood, sampled at baseline. The receptors here all came from an adult who was a healthcare worker with PCR-confirmed SARS-CoV-2 infection or an uninfected control (not recorded which). The donor label of this sample is uncertain.

J is TRBJ2-7 and V is TRBV5-1; D gene uncertain. Germline lookup yields CDR1 SGHRS and CDR2 YFSETQ. This CDR3 is built from 8 residues. V was cut by 5 bases and J by 9 bases, with 3 bases left in between. CDR3 nucleotides: TGCGCCAGCAGACCGCAGTACGTC. Translated: CASRPQYV.

The sample holds many counts of this clonotype. The chain combines TRBV6-1 with TRBJ1-1; D is undetermined. Trimming pared 6 bases from V and 0 bases from J, leaving 11 bases between. Germline CDR1 MNHNS, CDR2 SASEGT. The CDR3 covers 14 residues. CDR3 bases: TGTGCCAGCAGATCCCAGCTAGTGAACACTGAAGCTTTCTTT. Its protein is CASRSQLVNTEAFF.

This clonotype appeared a few times. The chain joins TRBV13 to TRBJ1-3; possibly TRBD1 for D (6 bases). Trimming removed 4 bases at V and 1 base at J, with 8 bases between. There are 14 residues in the CDR3. From germline, CDR1 is PRHDT and CDR2 FYEKMQ (reference sequence). The CDR3 spells CASSSGTSGNTIYF. In nucleotides, the CDR3 is TGTGCCAGCAGCTCCGGGACATCTGGAAACACCATATATTTT.

The chain links TRBV19 to TRBJ1-2; D is unclear. Germline V lookup: CDR1 LNHDA, CDR2 SQIVND (reference sequence). Trimming took off 5 bases at V and 2 bases at J, with 12 bases between the two ends. The CDR3 totals 14 residues. DNA of the CDR3: TGTGCCAGTAGTGCAGAAACCACCAACTATGGCTACACCTTC. Amino acids: CASSAETTNYGYTF. Full variable domain (outside the CDR3, taken from reference TRBV19 and TRBJ1-2): DGGITQSPKYLFRKEGQNVTLSCEQNLNHDAMYWYRQDPGQGLRLIYYSQIVNDFQKGDIAEGYSVSREKKESFPLTVTSAQKNPTAFYLCASSAETTNYGYTFGSGTRLTVV.

Only a few counts were recorded for this clonotype. The gene calls are TRBV2 and TRBJ2-7, with TRBD1 matching over 8 bases. The junction had 4 bases not matched to a gene; V was cut back by 6 bases and J by 3 bases. Germline loops: CDR1 SNHLY, CDR2 FYNNEI. CDR3 length equals 13 residues. The CDR3 sequence: CASSRQGNYEQYV. CDR3 DNA: TGTGCCAGCAGCCGACAGGGGAACTACGAGCAGTACGTC.

The table lists this clonotype with a few counts. This rearrangement joins TRBV30 to TRBJ1-2; TRBD1 matches at 7 bases. Germline loops: CDR1 GTSNPN, CDR2 SVGIG (reference sequence). This CDR3 has 14 amino acids. V lost 0 bases, J lost 3 bases, and 4 bases stayed unmatched. Here the CDR3 reads CAWSVLQGDYGYTF. Written as DNA, the CDR3 is TGTGCCTGGAGTGTACTTCAGGGGGACTATGGCTACACCTTC.

Many counts were recorded for this clonotype. The chain combines TRBV5-1 with TRBJ1-6; D is uncertain. The germline V gene has CDR1 SGHRS and CDR2 YFSETQ. V lost 4 bases and J 5 bases, leaving 10 bases between the germline ends. This CDR3 comprises 14 residues. CDR3 in DNA: TGCGCCAGCAGCACCGGACGGGATAATTCACCCCTCCACTTT. Its protein is CASSTGRDNSPLHF.

There are many counts of this clonotype. CDR3 DNA: TGCAGCGTTGATGGGGGGGTCTGGGGAGATACGCAGTATTTT. Its translation: CSVDGGVWGDTQYF. The rearrangement uses TRBV29-1 and TRBJ2-3; 7 nucleotides align to TRBD2. Germline V gene data show CDR1 as SQVTM and CDR2 as ANQGSEA. The CDR3 runs to 14 residues. With 3 bases clipped from V and 5 bases from J, the junction kept 8 bases outside the gene matches.